The text below deals with one TCR beta chain. Antigen specificity is unknown. Profiled with immunoSEQ multiplex PCR; TCRdb holds only in-frame clones, not every one. The repertoire holds about 6,800 clones, 84% seen once, with under 35% in the top ten. This entry comes from a study of Ad26.COV2.S vaccination and SARS-CoV-2 variants. Germline CDR1 and CDR2: SGDLS and YYNGEE. The CDR3 spans 12 residues. The ends were cut back, 3 bases at V and 12 bases at J, with 13 bases in the middle. Findings and limits, study-wide: Reports say spike-specific CD8+ and CD4+ T cell responses covered substantial breadth after vaccination. Assessments of TCR breadth and depth may have underestimated the total T cell responses.

The sequence was collected from a human donor who had recovered from COVID-19. The chain links TRBV9 to TRBJ2-1; D tentatively fits TRBD1 or TRBD2 (7 bases each). Here the sequenced sample was peripheral blood, taken after recovery from COVID-19. CDR3: CASSAGGALQFF. The CDR3 coding sequence is TGTGCCAGCAGCGCAGGGGGGGCTTTGCAGTTCTTC.